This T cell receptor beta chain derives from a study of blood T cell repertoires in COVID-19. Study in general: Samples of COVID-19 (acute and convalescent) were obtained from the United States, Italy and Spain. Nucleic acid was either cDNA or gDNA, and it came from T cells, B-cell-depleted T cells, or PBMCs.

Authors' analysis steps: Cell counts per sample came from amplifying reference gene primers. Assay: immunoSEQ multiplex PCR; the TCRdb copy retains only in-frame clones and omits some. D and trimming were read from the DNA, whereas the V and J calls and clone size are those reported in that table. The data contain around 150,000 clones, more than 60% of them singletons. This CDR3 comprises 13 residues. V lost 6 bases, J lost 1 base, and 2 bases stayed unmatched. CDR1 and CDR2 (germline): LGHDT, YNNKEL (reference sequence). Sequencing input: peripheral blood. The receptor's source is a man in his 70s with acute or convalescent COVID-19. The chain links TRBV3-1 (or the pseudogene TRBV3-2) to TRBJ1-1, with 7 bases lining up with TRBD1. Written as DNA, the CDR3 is TGTGCCAGCAGGGGACAGTCGAACACTGAAGCTTTCTTT. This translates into CASRGQSNTEAFF.